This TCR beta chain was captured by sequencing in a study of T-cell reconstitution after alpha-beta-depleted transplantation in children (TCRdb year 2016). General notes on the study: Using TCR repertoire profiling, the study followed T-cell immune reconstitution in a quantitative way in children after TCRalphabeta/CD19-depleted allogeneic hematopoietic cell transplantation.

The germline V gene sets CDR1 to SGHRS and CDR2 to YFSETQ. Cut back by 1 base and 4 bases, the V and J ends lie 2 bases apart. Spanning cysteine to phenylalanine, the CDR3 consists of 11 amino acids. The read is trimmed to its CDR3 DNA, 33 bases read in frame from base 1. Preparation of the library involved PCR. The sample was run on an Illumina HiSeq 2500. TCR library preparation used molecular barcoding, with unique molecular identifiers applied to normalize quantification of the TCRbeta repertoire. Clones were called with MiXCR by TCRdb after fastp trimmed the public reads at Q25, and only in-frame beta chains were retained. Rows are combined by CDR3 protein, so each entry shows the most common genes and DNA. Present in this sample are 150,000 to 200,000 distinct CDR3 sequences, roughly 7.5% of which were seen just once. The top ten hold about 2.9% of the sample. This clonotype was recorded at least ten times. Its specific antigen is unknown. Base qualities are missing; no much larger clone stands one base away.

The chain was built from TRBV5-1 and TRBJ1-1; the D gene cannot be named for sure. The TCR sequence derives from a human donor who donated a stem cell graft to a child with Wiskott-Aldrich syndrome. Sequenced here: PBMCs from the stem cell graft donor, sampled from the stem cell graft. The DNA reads TGCGCCAGCAGCTTGAGCACTGAAGCTTTCTTT. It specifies CASSLSTEAFF.